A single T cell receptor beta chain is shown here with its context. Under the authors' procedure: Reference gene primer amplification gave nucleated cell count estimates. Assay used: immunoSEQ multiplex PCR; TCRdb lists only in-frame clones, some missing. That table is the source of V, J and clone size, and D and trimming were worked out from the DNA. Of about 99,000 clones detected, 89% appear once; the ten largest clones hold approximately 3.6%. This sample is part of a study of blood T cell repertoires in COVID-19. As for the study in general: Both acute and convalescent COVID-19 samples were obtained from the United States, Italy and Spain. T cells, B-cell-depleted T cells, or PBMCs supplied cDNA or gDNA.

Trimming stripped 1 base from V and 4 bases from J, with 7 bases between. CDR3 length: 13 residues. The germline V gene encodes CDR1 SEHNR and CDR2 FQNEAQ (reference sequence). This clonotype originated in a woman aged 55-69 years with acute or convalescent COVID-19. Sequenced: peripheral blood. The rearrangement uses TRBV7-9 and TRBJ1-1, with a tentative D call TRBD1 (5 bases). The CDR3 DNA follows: TGTGCCAGCAGCTTAGAGGGGCCCACTGAAGCTTTCTTT. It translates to CASSLEGPTEAFF.